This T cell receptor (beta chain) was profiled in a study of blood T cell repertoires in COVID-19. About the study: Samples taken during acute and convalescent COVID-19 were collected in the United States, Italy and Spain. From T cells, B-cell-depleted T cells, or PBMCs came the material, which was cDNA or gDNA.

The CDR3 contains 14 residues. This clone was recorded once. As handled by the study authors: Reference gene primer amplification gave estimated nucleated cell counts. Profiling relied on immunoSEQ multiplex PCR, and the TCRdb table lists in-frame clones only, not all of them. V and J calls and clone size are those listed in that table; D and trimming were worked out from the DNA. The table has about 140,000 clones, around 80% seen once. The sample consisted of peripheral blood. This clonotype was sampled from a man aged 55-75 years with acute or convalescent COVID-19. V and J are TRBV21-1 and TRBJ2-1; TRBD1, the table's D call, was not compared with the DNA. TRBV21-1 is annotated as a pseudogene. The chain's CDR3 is CASSNTQGGNEQFF. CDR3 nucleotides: TGTGCCAGCAGCAATACTCAGGGGGGCAATGAGCAGTTCTTC.